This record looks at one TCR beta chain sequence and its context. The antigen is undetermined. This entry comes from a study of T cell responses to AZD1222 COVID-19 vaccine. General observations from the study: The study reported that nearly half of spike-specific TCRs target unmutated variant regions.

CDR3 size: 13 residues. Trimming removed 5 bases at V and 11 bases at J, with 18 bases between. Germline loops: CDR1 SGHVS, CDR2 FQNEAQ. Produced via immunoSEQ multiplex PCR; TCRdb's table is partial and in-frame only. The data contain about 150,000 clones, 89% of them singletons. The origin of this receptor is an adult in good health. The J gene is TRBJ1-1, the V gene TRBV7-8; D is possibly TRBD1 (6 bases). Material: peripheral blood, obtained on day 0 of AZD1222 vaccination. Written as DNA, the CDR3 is TGTGCCAGCAGCCCCCCGAGGGGGGTGAGGGCTTTCTTT. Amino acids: CASSPPRGVRAFF.